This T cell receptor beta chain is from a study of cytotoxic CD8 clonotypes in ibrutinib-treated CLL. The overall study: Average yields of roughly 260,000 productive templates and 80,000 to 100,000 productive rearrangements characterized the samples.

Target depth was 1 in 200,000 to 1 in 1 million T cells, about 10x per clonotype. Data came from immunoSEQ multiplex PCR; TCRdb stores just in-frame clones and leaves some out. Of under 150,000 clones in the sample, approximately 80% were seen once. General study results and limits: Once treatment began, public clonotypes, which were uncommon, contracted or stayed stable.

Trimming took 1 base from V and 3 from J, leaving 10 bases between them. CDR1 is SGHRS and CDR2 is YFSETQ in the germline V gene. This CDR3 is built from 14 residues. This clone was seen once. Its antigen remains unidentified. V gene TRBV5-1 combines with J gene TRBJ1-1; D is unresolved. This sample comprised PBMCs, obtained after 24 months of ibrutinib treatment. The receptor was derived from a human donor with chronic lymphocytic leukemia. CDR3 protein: CASSLTARDTEAFF. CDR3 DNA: TGCGCCAGCAGCTTGACCGCGCGCGACACTGAAGCTTTCTTT.